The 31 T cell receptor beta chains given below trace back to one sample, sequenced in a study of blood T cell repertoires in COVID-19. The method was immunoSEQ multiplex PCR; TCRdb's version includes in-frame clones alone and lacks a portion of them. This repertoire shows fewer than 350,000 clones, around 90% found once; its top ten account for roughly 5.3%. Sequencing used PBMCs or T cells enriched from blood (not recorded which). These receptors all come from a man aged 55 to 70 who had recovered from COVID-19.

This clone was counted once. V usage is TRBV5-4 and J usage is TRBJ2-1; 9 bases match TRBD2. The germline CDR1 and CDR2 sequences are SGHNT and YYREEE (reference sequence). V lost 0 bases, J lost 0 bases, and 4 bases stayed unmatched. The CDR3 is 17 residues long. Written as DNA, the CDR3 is TGTGCCAGCAGCTTGGCCGGTAGCGGGAGCTCCTACAATGAGCAGTTCTTC. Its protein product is CASSLAGSGSSYNEQFF.

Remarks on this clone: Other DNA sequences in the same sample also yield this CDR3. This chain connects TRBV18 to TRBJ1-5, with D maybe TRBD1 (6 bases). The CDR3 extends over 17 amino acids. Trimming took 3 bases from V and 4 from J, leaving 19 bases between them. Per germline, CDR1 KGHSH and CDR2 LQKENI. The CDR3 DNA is TGTGCCAGCTCACCGGTCGGACAGTCTCGCGCGAATCAGCCCCAGCATTTT. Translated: CASSPVGQSRANQPQHF.

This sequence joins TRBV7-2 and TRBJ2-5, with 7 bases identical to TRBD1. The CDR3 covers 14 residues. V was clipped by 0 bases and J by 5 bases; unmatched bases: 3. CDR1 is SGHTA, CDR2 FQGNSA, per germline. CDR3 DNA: TGTGCCAGCAGCTTAGCAAGGGGGCGGGAGACCCAGTACTTC. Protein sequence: CASSLARGRETQYF. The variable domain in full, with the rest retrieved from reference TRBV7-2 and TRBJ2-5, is GAGVSQSPSNKVTEKGKDVELRCDPISGHTALYWYRQSLGQGLEFLIYFQGNSAPDKSGLPSDRFSAERTGGSVSTLTIQRTQQEDSAVYLCASSLARGRETQYFGPGTRLLVL.

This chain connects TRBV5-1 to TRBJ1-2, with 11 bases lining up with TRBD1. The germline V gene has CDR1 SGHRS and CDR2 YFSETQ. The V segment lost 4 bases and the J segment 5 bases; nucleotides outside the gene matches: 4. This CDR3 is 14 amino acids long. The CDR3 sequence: CASSRGQGGYGYTF. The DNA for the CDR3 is TGCGCCAGCAGCCGGGGACAGGGGGGATATGGCTACACCTTC.

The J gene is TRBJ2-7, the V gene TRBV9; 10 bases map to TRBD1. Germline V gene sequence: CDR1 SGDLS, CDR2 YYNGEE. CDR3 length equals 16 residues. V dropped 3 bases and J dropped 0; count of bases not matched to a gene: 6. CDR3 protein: CASSGSRDRGSYEQYF. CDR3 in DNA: TGTGCCAGCAGCGGGTCCCGGGACAGGGGCTCCTACGAGCAGTACTTC.

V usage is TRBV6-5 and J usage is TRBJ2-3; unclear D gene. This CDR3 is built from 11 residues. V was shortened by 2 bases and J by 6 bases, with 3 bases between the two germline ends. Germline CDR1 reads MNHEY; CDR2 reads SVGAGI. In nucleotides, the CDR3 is TGTGCCAGCAGTTACCTGGATACGCAGTATTTT. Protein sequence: CASSYLDTQYF.

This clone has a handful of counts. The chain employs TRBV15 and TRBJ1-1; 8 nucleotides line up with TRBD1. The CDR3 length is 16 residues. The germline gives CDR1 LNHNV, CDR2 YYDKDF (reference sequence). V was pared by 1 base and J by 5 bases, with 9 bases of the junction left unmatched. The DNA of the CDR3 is TGTGCCACCAGCAGAGGTCCAGGGGGCTATGTGACTGAAGCTTTCTTT. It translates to CATSRGPGGYVTEAFF.

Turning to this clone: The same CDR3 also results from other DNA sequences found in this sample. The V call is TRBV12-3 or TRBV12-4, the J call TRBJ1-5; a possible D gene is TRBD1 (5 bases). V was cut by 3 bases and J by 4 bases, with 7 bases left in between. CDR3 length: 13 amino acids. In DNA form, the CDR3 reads TGTGCCAGCAGTTTTGGGGGGAATCAGCCCCAGCATTTT. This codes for CASSFGGNQPQHF.

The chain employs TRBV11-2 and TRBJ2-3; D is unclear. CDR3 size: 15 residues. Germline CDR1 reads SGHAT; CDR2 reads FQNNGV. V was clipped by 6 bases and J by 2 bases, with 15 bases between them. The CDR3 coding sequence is TGTGCCAGCAGTCCAAACGTGGGCCTCACAGATACGCAGTATTTT. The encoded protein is CASSPNVGLTDTQYF.

The CDR3 is CASSLGQGVTEAFF. The CDR3 DNA reads as TGTGCCAGCAGTTTAGGGCAGGGCGTCACTGAAGCTTTCTTT. The rearrangement uses TRBV28 and TRBJ1-1; D may be TRBD1 (5 bases). Germline CDR1 and CDR2: MDHEN and SYDVKM. The CDR3 covers 14 residues. V lost 2 bases and J lost 4, with 11 bases in between.

The CDR3 here is CASSPGQGPNQPQHF. CDR3 DNA sequence: TGCGCCAGCAGCCCCGGACAGGGACCTAATCAGCCCCAGCATTTT. The genes are TRBV4-1 and TRBJ1-5; 8 bases are shared with TRBD1. The CDR3 length is 15 residues. Losses at the gene ends were 4 bases for V and 4 bases for J; bases not matched to a gene: 6. In germline, CDR1 is MGHRA, CDR2 YSYEKL.

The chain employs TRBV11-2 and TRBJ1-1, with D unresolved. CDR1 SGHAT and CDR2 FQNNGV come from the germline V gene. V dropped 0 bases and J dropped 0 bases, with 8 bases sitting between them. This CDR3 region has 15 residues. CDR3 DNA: TGTGCCAGCAGCTTAGATCGGGGTCTGAACACTGAAGCTTTCTTT. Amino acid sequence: CASSLDRGLNTEAFF.

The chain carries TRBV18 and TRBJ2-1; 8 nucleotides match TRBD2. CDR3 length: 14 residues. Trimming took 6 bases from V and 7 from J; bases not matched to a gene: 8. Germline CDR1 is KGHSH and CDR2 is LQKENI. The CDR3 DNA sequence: TGTGCCAGCTCCCCGGGAGGGCAGAGAAATGAGCAGTTCTTC. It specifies CASSPGGQRNEQFF.

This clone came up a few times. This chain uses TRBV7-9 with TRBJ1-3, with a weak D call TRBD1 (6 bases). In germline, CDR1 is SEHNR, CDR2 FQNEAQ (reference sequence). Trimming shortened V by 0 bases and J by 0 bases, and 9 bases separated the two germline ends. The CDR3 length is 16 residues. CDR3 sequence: CASSLAGAGSGNTIYF. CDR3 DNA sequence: TGTGCCAGCAGCTTAGCGGGGGCCGGCTCTGGAAACACCATATATTTT.

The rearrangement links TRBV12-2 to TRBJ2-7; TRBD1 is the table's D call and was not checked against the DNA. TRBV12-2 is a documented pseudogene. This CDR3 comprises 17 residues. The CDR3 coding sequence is TGTGCAAGTCGCCCCAGGGCCTACCCTAAGTACCCCTACGAGCAGTACTTC. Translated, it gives CASRPRAYPKYPYEQYF.

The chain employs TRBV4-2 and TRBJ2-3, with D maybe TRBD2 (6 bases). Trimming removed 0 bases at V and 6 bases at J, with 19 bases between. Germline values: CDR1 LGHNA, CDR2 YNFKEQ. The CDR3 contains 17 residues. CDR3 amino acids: CASSQDYATRKGDTQYF. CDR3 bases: TGTGCCAGCAGCCAAGATTACGCGACTAGGAAGGGGGATACGCAGTATTTT.

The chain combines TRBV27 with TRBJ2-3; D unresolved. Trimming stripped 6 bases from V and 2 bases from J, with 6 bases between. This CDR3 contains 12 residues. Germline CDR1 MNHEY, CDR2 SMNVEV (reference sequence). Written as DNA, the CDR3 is TGTGCCAGCAGCTATAACACAGATACGCAGTATTTT. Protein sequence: CASSYNTDTQYF.

The CDR3 protein is CASHEQGPGELFF. DNA of the CDR3: TGCGCCAGCCACGAACAGGGACCCGGGGAGCTGTTTTTT. The J gene is TRBJ2-2, the V gene TRBV5-1; D possibly corresponds to TRBD1 (6 bases). The CDR3 length is 13 residues. Germline V CDR1 and CDR2: SGHRS, YFSETQ. Trimming pared 7 bases from V and 6 bases from J, leaving 13 bases between.

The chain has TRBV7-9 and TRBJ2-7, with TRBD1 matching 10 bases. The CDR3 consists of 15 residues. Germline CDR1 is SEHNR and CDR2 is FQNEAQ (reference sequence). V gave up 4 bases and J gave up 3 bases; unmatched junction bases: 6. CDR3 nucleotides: TGTGCCAGCAGCTATCCGGGACAGGGGATCTACGAGCAGTACTTC. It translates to CASSYPGQGIYEQYF.

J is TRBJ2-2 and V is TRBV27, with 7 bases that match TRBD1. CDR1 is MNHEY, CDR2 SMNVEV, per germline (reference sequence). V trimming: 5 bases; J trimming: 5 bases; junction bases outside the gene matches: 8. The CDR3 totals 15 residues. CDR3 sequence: CASSPQGQITGELFF. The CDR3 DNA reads TGTGCCAGCAGTCCCCAGGGACAGATAACCGGGGAGCTGTTTTTT.

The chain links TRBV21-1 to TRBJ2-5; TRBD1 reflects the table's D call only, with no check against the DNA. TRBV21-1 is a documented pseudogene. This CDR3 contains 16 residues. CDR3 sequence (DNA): TGTGCCAGCAGCAAAAATGGGACAGGGGGCGTGGAGACCCAGTACTTC. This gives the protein CASSKNGTGGVETQYF.

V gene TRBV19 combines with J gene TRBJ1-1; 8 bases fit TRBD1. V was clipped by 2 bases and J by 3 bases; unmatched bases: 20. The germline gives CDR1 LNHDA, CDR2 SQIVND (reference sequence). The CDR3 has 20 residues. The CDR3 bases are TGTGCCAGTAGTATACCCCCCCGGACAGGGTTTCTACGCTGGGACACTGAAGCTTTCTTT. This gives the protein CASSIPPRTGFLRWDTEAFF. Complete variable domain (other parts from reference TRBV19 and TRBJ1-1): DGGITQSPKYLFRKEGQNVTLSCEQNLNHDAMYWYRQDPGQGLRLIYYSQIVNDFQKGDIAEGYSVSREKKESFPLTVTSAQKNPTAFYLCASSIPPRTGFLRWDTEAFFGQGTRLTVV.

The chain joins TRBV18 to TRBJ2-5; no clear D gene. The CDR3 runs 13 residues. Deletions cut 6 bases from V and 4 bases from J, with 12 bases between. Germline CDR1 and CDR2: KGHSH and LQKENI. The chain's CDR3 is CASSPPALETQYF. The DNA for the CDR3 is TGTGCCAGCTCCCCTCCCGCGCTAGAGACCCAGTACTTC.

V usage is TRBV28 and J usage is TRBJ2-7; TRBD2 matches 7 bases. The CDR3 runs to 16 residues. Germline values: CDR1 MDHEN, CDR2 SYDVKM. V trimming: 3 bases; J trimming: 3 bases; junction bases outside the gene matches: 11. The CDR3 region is CASSFFGGTERYEQYF. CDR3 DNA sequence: TGTGCCAGCAGTTTTTTCGGGGGGACTGAACGCTACGAGCAGTACTTC.

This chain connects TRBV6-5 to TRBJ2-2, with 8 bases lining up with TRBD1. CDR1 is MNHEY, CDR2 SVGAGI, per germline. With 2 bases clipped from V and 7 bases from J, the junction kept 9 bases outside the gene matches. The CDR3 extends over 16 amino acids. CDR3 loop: CASSYEDRVLGGELFF. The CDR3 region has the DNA TGTGCCAGCAGTTACGAGGACAGGGTGTTGGGCGGGGAGCTGTTTTTT.

CDR3 DNA: TGCGCCAGCAGTGTTGGTCAAACCACAAATTCACCCCTCCACTTT. Translating it yields CASSVGQTTNSPLHF. The chain employs TRBV10-2 and TRBJ1-6; D not certain. The germline V gene has CDR1 WSHSY and CDR2 SAAADI. The V gene lost 4 bases and the J gene lost 7 bases, with 14 bases spanning the gap. The CDR3 is made up of 15 amino acids.

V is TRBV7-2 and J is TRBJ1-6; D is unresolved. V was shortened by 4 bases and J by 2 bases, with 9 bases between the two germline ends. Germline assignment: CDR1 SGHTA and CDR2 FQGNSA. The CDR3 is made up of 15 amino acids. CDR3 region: CASSSDGTYNSPLHF. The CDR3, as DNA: TGTGCCAGCAGCTCGGACGGGACCTATAATTCACCCCTCCACTTT.

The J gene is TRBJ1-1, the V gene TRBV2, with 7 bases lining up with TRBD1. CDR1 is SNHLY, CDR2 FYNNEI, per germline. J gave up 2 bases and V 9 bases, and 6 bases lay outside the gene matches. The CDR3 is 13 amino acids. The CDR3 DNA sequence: TGTGCCAGAAGGACAGGATTAAACACTGAAGCTTTCTTT. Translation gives CARRTGLNTEAFF.

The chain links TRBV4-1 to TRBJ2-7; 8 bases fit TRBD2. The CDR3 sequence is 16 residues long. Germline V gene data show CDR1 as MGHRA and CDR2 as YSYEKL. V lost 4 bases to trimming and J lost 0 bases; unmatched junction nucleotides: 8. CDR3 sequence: CASSRNTGTSSYEQYF. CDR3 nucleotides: TGCGCCAGCAGCCGGAATACCGGGACTAGCTCCTACGAGCAGTACTTC.

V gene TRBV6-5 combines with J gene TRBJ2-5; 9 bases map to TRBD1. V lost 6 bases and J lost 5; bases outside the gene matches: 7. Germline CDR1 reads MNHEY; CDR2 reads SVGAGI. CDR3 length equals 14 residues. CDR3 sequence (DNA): TGTGCCAGCAGCTTACAGGGGGCCGGCGAGACCCAGTACTTC. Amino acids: CASSLQGAGETQYF.

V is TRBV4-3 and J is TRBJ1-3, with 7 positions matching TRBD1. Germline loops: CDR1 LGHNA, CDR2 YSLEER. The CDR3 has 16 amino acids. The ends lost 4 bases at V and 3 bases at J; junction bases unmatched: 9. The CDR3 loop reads CASSPSRGVGGNTIYF. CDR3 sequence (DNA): TGCGCCAGCAGCCCCTCCAGGGGGGTGGGTGGAAACACCATATATTTT.